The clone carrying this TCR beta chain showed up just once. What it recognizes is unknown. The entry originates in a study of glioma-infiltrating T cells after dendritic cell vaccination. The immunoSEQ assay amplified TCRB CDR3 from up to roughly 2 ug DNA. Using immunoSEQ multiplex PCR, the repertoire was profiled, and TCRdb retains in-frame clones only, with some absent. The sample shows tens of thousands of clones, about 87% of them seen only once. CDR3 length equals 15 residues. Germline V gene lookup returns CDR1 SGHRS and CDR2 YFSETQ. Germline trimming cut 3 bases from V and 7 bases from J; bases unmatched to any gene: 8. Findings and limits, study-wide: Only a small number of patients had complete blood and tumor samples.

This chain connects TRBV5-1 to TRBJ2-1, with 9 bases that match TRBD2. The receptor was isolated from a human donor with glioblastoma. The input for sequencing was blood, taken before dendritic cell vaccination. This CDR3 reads CASSSGLATFNEQFF. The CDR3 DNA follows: TGCGCCAGCAGCTCCGGACTAGCGACTTTTAATGAGCAGTTCTTC. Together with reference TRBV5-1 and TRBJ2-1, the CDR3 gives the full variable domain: KAGVTQTPRYLIKTRGQQVTLSCSPISGHRSVSWYQQTPGQGLQFLFEYFSETQRNKGNFPGRFSGRQFSNSRSEMNVSTLELGDSALYLCASSSGLATFNEQFFGPGTRLTVL.